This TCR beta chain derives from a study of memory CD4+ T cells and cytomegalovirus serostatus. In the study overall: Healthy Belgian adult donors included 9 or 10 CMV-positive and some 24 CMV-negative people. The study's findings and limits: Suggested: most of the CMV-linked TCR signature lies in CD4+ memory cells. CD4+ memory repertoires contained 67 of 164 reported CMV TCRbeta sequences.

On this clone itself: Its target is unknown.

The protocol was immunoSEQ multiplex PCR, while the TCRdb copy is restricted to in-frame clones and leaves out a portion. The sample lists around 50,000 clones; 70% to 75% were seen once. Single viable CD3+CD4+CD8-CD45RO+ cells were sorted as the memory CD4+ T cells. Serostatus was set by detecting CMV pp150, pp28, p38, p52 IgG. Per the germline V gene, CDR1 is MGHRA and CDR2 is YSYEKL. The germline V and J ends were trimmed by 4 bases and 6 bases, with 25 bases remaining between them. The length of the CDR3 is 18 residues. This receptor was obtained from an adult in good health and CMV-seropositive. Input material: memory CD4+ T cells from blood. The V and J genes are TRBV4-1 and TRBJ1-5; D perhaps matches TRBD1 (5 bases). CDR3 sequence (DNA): TGCGCCAGCAGCCCCCCCCTTCGGGGGAGGGCCTGGGGTCAGCCCCAGCATTTT. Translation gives CASSPPLRGRAWGQPQHF.